These T cell receptor beta chains were read from a single sample in a study of early T cells in non-severe SARS-CoV-2 infection. MiXCR was run by TCRdb on the 5' RACE reads, yielding one entry per CDR3 protein. The repertoire includes 75,000 to 80,000 distinct CDR3 sequences, around a sixth of them detected once, and 9.5% to 15% sits in the top ten. Input material: whole blood. The receptors come from an adult who was a healthcare worker with PCR-confirmed SARS-CoV-2 infection or an uninfected control (not recorded which). The CDR3 runs from the conserved cysteine through the conserved F or W. D genes are given only for firm matches.

v_gene	d_gene	CDR3aa
TRBV6-6	-	CASKGDEQYF
TRBV6-5	-	CASSYSFRSYGYTF
TRBV20-1	TRBD1	CSARTGGGVGEAFF
TRBV25-1	TRBD1	CASSESDRETEAFF
TRBV27	TRBD1	CASSPGTAYEQYF
TRBV20-1	-	CSASSVVGQPQHF
TRBV28	-	CASSSRQEMNTEAFF
TRBV4-3	-	CASSQGVPHSGNTIYF
TRBV7-9	-	CASSDIDGKTGANVLTF
TRBV29-1	-	CSVVGDGPYEQYF
TRBV28	-	CASNTAYEQYF
TRBV29-1	TRBD1	CSGGQGQETQYF
TRBV28	TRBD1	CASRIGGYYGYTF
TRBV19	-	CASSPTRDISNQPQHF
TRBV20-1	-	CSATSGTREYF
TRBV10-3	TRBD1	CAIREDRGNQPQHF
TRBV24-1	TRBD2	CATSDLGLAGGEEQFF
TRBV29-1	-	CSVGPGTPNYGYTF
TRBV28	-	CASSFDRTSNQPQHF
TRBV10-3	-	CAIQAPTYGYTF
TRBV7-9	TRBD1	CASSPDRGRNEKLFF
TRBV5-4	-	CASSLGARSNTEAFF
TRBV18	-	CASSPPTVQETQYF
TRBV27	TRBD2	CASSGGSSGWLDTQYF
TRBV7-9	-	CASSSRGDGYTF
TRBV19	TRBD2	CASKSGRAKPNEQYF
TRBV12-5	-	CASGETVGGYTF
TRBV7-9	-	CASSLQGGNEQFF
TRBV9	TRBD2	CASSVSRGYQETQYF
TRBV4-2	TRBD1	CASSLRDRANTEAFF
TRBV19	-	CASSLGSSGQYF
TRBV4-3	TRBD2	CASSQGPSGAYEQYF
TRBV5-4	TRBD1	CASSPGTGDWETLHF
TRBV10-3	TRBD1	CAIAGQIKNTEAFF
TRBV5-4	-	CASSLEMGADTQYF
TRBV29-1	-	CSVPPQATEAFF
TRBV9	-	CASSLTGTGANVLTF
TRBV28	TRBD1	CASRPGTGANYEQYF
TRBV6-5	-	CASSYSLGGGNEQFF
TRBV7-2	TRBD1	CASSLVGIGTGDTDTQYF
TRBV5-1	-	CASSQQWANVLTF
TRBV12-3/TRBV12-4	-	CASSFSGTGQPQHF
TRBV5-4	-	CASSRPGGNYGYTF
TRBV7-6	TRBD1	CASSLTGVRYNEQFF
TRBV7-3	TRBD1	CASSLDRGPGETQYF
TRBV7-9	-	CASSYTGSEAFF
TRBV29-1	-	CSVERGRGYGYTF
TRBV21-1	-	CASYPPLAGRNYEQYF
TRBV11-3	TRBD2	CASSWEGEQFF
TRBV12-3/TRBV12-4	TRBD1	CASSFLGTGGTHEQYF
TRBV7-8	TRBD2	CASSFPRSGLGDEQFF
TRBV6-6	TRBD1	CASVRAGGEAFF
TRBV5-6	-	CASSSGARTDTQYF
TRBV7-8	-	CASSLVAGLNTEAFF
TRBV6-5	TRBD1	CASSQGGRELFF
TRBV18	-	CASSPNREHEQYF